The 25 T cell receptor beta chains listed next were all sequenced from one sample in a study of post-analysis software for immune sequencing data (dated by TCRdb to between 2014 and 2017). Results the study describes overall, beyond this receptor: Roughly 5 TRBV segments, including TRBV5-6, TRBV5-1 and TRBV20-1, were significantly more frequent in patients than controls.

Libraries came from PCR. The instrument was an Illumina HiSeq 2500. To reduce PCR and sequencing biases, unique molecular identifiers were incorporated into the TCR beta cDNA libraries. TCRdb redid the processing of the public reads, applying fastp at Q25 and MiXCR, and retained in-frame beta chains. Rows are unified per CDR3 protein, each entry keeping the most common DNA and genes. This sample gives fewer than 700,000 distinct CDR3 sequences in total; about 40% of them show up just once. The ten biggest clones cover under 2% of the sample. Which antigens these TCRs recognize remains unknown. Input material: blood. Receptors originate from a girl under 18 with multiple sclerosis.

The chain employs TRBV12-3 or TRBV12-4 and TRBJ2-1; 10 bases are shared with TRBD1. This CDR3 contains 16 residues. V lost 5 bases and J lost 7; bases outside the gene matches: 11. CDR3 residues: CASSPRDRGLENEQFF. The CDR3 DNA is TGTGCCAGCAGTCCTCGGGACAGGGGCCTTGAGAATGAGCAGTTCTTC.

Turning to this clonotype: This could be a read error, since a much larger clone is one nucleotide away. The V and J genes are TRBV2 and TRBJ1-2; 7 bases fit TRBD1. Per germline, CDR1 SNHLY and CDR2 FYNNEI. CDR3 length: 13 residues. Unmatched junction bases numbered 4, after V lost 6 bases and J lost 3 bases. CDR3 nucleotides: TGTGCCAGCAGGCCGACAGGGCACTATGGCTACACCTTC. Its translation: CASRPTGHYGYTF. Full variable domain (missing parts from reference TRBV2 and TRBJ1-2): EPEVTQTPSHQVTQMGQEVILRCVPISNHLYFYWYRQILGQKVEFLVSFYNNEISEKSEIFDDQFSVERPDGSNFTLKIRSTKLEDSAMYFCASRPTGHYGYTFGSGTRLTVV.

The V call is TRBV7-9, the J call TRBJ2-7; D remains unclear. Germline V gene lookup returns CDR1 SEHNR and CDR2 FQNEAQ (reference sequence). CDR3 length equals 13 residues. Trimming stripped 5 bases from V and 2 bases from J, with 10 bases between. The CDR3 protein is CASSRPGPYEQYF. DNA for the CDR3: TGTGCCAGCAGCCGACCGGGTCCCTACGAGCAGTACTTC.

The chain employs TRBV20-1 and TRBJ1-4, with 10 positions matching TRBD1. The CDR3 runs 14 residues. Germline CDR1 reads DFQATT; CDR2 reads SNEGSKA (reference sequence). V was pared by 5 bases and J by 3 bases, with 3 bases of the junction left unmatched. The CDR3 reads CSARQGAANEKLFF. Here the CDR3 DNA reads TGCAGTGCTCGACAGGGGGCGGCTAATGAAAAACTGTTTTTT.

V usage is TRBV21-1 and J usage is TRBJ1-2; the D call in the table, TRBD1, was not verified against the DNA. TRBV21-1 is assigned pseudogene status. The CDR3 runs 17 residues. DNA of the CDR3: TGTGCCAGCAGCCCCCGGGACAGGGAAGGAACAGCTAGAGGCTACACCTTC. Residues: CASSPRDREGTARGYTF.

Regarding this clonotype: A much more abundant neighbour one base away suggests this may be a read error. This chain connects TRBV6-1 to TRBJ2-3; 10 nucleotides agree with TRBD2. Germline CDR1 MNHNS, CDR2 SASEGT. CDR3 size: 16 residues. Trimming removed 4 bases from V and 8 bases from J; junction bases left unmatched: 12. This CDR3 is CASSAGRAGGLGTQYF. CDR3 nucleotide sequence: TGTGCCAGCAGTGCTGGACGAGCGGGAGGGCTTGGTACGCAGTATTTT.

This chain uses TRBV12-3 or TRBV12-4 with TRBJ2-3; tentatively, D is TRBD2 (6 bases). The CDR3 extends over 15 amino acids. V was clipped by 3 bases and J by 1 base, with 11 bases between them. The CDR3 region is CASSFGGTRTDTQYF. CDR3 nucleotides: TGTGCCAGCAGTTTTGGCGGGACCCGCACAGATACGCAGTATTTT.

This clonotype showed up just a few times. The CDR3 protein is CASSFRSSGTSGYEQYF. CDR3 DNA: TGTGCCAGCAGCTTCCGTAGCTCCGGGACTAGCGGCTACGAGCAGTACTTC. The genes are TRBV11-3 and TRBJ2-7; 11 bases are a match to TRBD2. In germline, CDR1 is SGHNT, CDR2 YENEEA. This CDR3 is built from 17 residues. With V trimmed by 3 bases and J by 3 bases, 10 bases remained unmatched.

This clonotype was found a few times. V is TRBV7-2 and J is TRBJ2-1, with TRBD2 matching 10 bases. V was clipped by 4 bases and J by 9 bases; unmatched bases: 0. Per germline, CDR1 SGHTA and CDR2 FQGNSA. The CDR3 has 12 residues. CDR3 coding DNA: TGTGCCAGCAGCTGGACTAGCGGTGAGCAGTTCTTC. The encoded protein is CASSWTSGEQFF.

This clonotype was observed once. The chain uses TRBV24-1 and TRBJ2-3; TRBD2 matches at 11 bases. Germline V gene data show CDR1 as KGHDR and CDR2 as SFDVKD. V shed 2 bases, J shed 2 bases, and the junction held 8 bases outside the gene matches. The CDR3 is made up of 18 amino acids. CDR3 amino acids: CATSDSILAGGPTDTQYF. The DNA of the CDR3 is TGTGCCACCAGTGATTCTATCCTAGCGGGAGGCCCCACAGATACGCAGTATTTT.

The V and J genes are TRBV5-1 and TRBJ2-3, with TRBD2 identical over 14 bases. Per the germline V gene, CDR1 is SGHRS and CDR2 is YFSETQ. The CDR3 runs 18 residues. The junction had 9 bases not matched to a gene; V was cut back by 2 bases and J by 4 bases. This chain's CDR3 is CASSLKTSGRALADTQYF. The CDR3 DNA is TGCGCCAGCAGCTTAAAGACTAGCGGGAGGGCCTTGGCAGATACGCAGTATTTT. Looking up the rest from reference TRBV5-1 and TRBJ2-3 gives the full variable domain: KAGVTQTPRYLIKTRGQQVTLSCSPISGHRSVSWYQQTPGQGLQFLFEYFSETQRNKGNFPGRFSGRQFSNSRSEMNVSTLELGDSALYLCASSLKTSGRALADTQYFGPGTRLTVL.

The DNA for the CDR3 is TGTGCCAGCAGCCGGGCAGGGGGTAACACTGAAGCTTTCTTT. This gives the protein CASSRAGGNTEAFF. This rearrangement joins TRBV12-3 or TRBV12-4 to TRBJ1-1; 7 positions match TRBD1. The CDR3 extends over 14 amino acids. The ends lost 6 bases at V and 2 bases at J; junction bases unmatched: 6.

In its sample, this clonotype was seen a few times. The V and J genes are TRBV9 and TRBJ2-3, with 8 nucleotides matching TRBD1. The trim removed 2 bases at V and 1 base at J, leaving 0 bases unmatched. The germline CDR1 and CDR2 sequences are SGDLS and YYNGEE. The CDR3 consists of 14 residues. Written as DNA, the CDR3 is TGTGCCAGCAGCGTGGACAGGGGCACAGATACGCAGTATTTT. Translation gives CASSVDRGTDTQYF.

The rearrangement uses TRBV25-1 and TRBJ2-6; D call uncertain. The CDR3 is made up of 14 amino acids. CDR1 and CDR2 (germline): MGHDK, SYGVNS. V shed 3 bases and J shed 5 bases, with 8 bases lying between them. The CDR3 region has the DNA TGTGCCAGCAGTGAGGGATTTAGGGCCAACGTCCTGACTTTC. It encodes CASSEGFRANVLTF.

The genes are TRBV6-5 and TRBJ1-2, with TRBD1 as a possible D gene (5 bases). The V end was cut by 0 bases, the J end by 4 bases, with 21 bases between. This CDR3 has 18 residues. Germline V gene sequence: CDR1 MNHEY, CDR2 SVGAGI. The CDR3 protein is CASSYSRPGQGSLYGYTF. Written as DNA, the CDR3 is TGTGCCAGCAGTTACTCGAGGCCAGGCCAGGGATCCCTCTATGGCTACACCTTC.

The V call is TRBV7-9, the J call TRBJ1-1; the match to TRBD1 covers 7 bases. The ends lost 5 bases at V and 1 base at J; junction bases unmatched: 7. The CDR3 has 15 residues. CDR1 is SEHNR, CDR2 FQNEAQ, per germline (reference sequence). The CDR3 loop reads CASSPMTGRNTEAFF. Here the CDR3 DNA reads TGTGCCAGCAGCCCCATGACAGGGAGGAACACTGAAGCTTTCTTT.

This clonotype has a handful of counts. V is TRBV20-1 and J is TRBJ2-7; tentative D call: TRBD1 (5 bases). Germline V CDR1 and CDR2: DFQATT, SNEGSKA (reference sequence). Trimming stripped 0 bases from V and 5 bases from J, with 8 bases between. This CDR3 region has 12 residues. The CDR3 sequence: CSAREARDEQYF. Written as DNA, the CDR3 is TGCAGTGCTAGAGAAGCCAGGGACGAGCAGTACTTC.

This clonotype occurred a few times. This chain links TRBV7-8 with TRBJ1-5, with D hard to call. Germline CDR1 reads SGHVS; CDR2 reads FQNEAQ. The ends were cut back, 5 bases at V and 0 bases at J, with 5 bases in the middle. The CDR3 contains 13 residues. CDR3 DNA: TGTGCCAGCAGCCGTTATAGCAATCAGCCCCAGCATTTT. Residues: CASSRYSNQPQHF.

This rearrangement joins TRBV29-1 to TRBJ2-7; D call uncertain. Germline-derived CDR1 and CDR2 are SQVTM and ANQGSEA. V lost 4 bases and J lost 1, with 5 bases in between. The CDR3 runs to 11 residues. CDR3 protein: CSVVVSYEQYF. The CDR3 DNA sequence: TGCAGCGTTGTGGTTTCCTACGAGCAGTACTTC.

This clonotype has just a few counts. The chain has TRBV6-6 and TRBJ2-7; perhaps TRBD2 as D (6 bases). The CDR3 covers 14 residues. Trimming shortened V by 8 bases and J by 3 bases, and 17 bases separated the two germline ends. Germline CDR1 and CDR2: MNHNY and SVGAGI (reference sequence). The DNA of the CDR3 is TGTGCCAGCGGGTCTGGGACTTCAGGCTACGAGCAGTACTTC. Its protein product is CASGSGTSGYEQYF.

The chain couples TRBV5-1 to TRBJ1-2; no reliable D call. The CDR3 spans 14 residues. Germline V CDR1 and CDR2: SGHRS, YFSETQ. Trimming took off 2 bases at V and 4 bases at J, with 12 bases between the two ends. The CDR3 here is CASSLTKDGYGYTF. The CDR3 DNA sequence: TGCGCCAGCAGCTTAACAAAGGACGGCTATGGCTACACCTTC. Full variable domain (rest looked up from reference TRBV5-1 and TRBJ1-2): KAGVTQTPRYLIKTRGQQVTLSCSPISGHRSVSWYQQTPGQGLQFLFEYFSETQRNKGNFPGRFSGRQFSNSRSEMNVSTLELGDSALYLCASSLTKDGYGYTFGSGTRLTVV.

This clonotype appeared a few times. The chain couples TRBV20-1 to TRBJ1-2; a weak D match, TRBD1 (6 bases). Germline assignment: CDR1 DFQATT and CDR2 SNEGSKA (reference sequence). The germline V and J ends were trimmed by 2 bases and 7 bases, with 14 bases remaining between them. This CDR3 spans 13 amino acids. The CDR3 here is CSARSPGGVGYTF. CDR3 in DNA: TGCAGTGCTAGATCTCCGGGGGGCGTTGGCTACACCTTC.

This clonotype appeared many times. The V call is TRBV6-2 or TRBV6-3, the J call TRBJ2-5; D is unresolved. Deletions cut 2 bases from V and 5 bases from J, with 9 bases between. CDR3 length: 13 residues. CDR1 is MNHEY, CDR2 SVGEGT, per germline. The CDR3 loop is CASSYHLAETQYF. The CDR3 bases are TGTGCCAGCAGTTACCACTTAGCCGAGACCCAGTACTTC.

The V gene is TRBV5-1, the J gene TRBJ1-2; D gene unclear. Per the germline V gene, CDR1 is SGHRS and CDR2 is YFSETQ. CDR3 size: 14 residues. The ends were cut back, 3 bases at V and 4 bases at J, with 13 bases in the middle. The CDR3 here is CASSWERIRYGYTF. CDR3 coding DNA: TGCGCCAGCAGCTGGGAACGGATTCGCTATGGCTACACCTTC.

This clonotype occurred a few times. Sequence at one end of the junction differs from germline and may be a read error. CDR3 residues: CASSSHTQTQYF. CDR3 nucleotides: TGTGCTAGCAGTTCTCACACTCAGACCCAGTACTTC. The chain couples TRBV7-7 to TRBJ2-5, with D unclear. The germline CDR1 and CDR2 sequences are SSHAT and FNYEAQ (reference sequence). The CDR3 spans 12 residues. The full variable domain, with the rest looked up from reference TRBV7-7 and TRBJ2-5, is GAGVSQSPRYKVTKRGQDVTLRCDPISSHATLYWYQQALGQGPEFLTYFNYEAQPDKSGLPSDRFSAERPEGSISTLTIQRTEQRDSAMYRCASSSHTQTQYFGPGTRLLVL.